The 8 T cell receptor beta chains below all came from one sample that was sequenced in a study of human T cells and chemical hapten exposure. In TCRdb, the RACE reads were re-called with MiXCR into one record per CDR3 protein. The sample yields about 190,000 distinct CDR3 sequences, about 22% seen once. The time point was: patch test 3, about 24 weeks after DPC sensitization. Treatment indicated: therapeutic diphenylcyclopropenone sensitization with weekly scalp DPC. The specimen was whole blood, collected in connection with sensitization to the hapten diphenylcyclopropenone (DPC). The receptors here all came from a woman between 40 and 50 years old with alopecia areata. Some clones in this sample may be carry-over from other donors' samples.

This clonotype was counted many times. The chain links TRBV29-1 to TRBJ2-7; D perhaps matches TRBD1 (5 bases). Per the germline V gene, CDR1 is SQVTM and CDR2 is ANQGSEA. This CDR3 is built from 12 residues. With 6 bases removed from V and 0 bases from J, the gap between germline ends came to 9 bases. The CDR3 nucleotides read TGCAGCGTGTTTGACAGCTCCTACGAGCAGTACTTC. Its protein product is CSVFDSSYEQYF.

The genes are TRBV5-1 and TRBJ2-5; 10 nucleotides line up with TRBD2. Germline V gene data show CDR1 as SGHRS and CDR2 as YFSETQ. J gave up 3 bases and V 4 bases, and 3 bases lay outside the gene matches. The CDR3 is 14 residues long. This CDR3 is CASSTAGGEETQYF. For the CDR3, the DNA is TGCGCCAGCAGCACAGCGGGAGGGGAAGAGACCCAGTACTTC.

The V call is TRBV28, the J call TRBJ1-2, with D maybe TRBD1 (6 bases). The V end lost 5 bases, the J end lost 8 bases, and 18 bases lay between the germline ends. This CDR3 has 14 amino acids. In germline, CDR1 is MDHEN, CDR2 SYDVKM. The CDR3 protein is CASSPGDTGGGYTF. The CDR3, as DNA: TGTGCCAGCAGTCCCGGGGACACCGGGGGGGGCTACACCTTC.

J is TRBJ1-2 and V is TRBV15, with TRBD1 as a possible D gene (5 bases). The germline V gene encodes CDR1 LNHNV and CDR2 YYDKDF (reference sequence). V was trimmed by 1 base and J by 4 bases, leaving 16 bases between them. This CDR3 comprises 16 residues. DNA of the CDR3: TGTGCCACCAGCAGAGGAAGTCCTCGGGGGTCCTATGGCTACACCTTC. This codes for CATSRGSPRGSYGYTF.

This clonotype was found a few times. The genes are TRBV27 and TRBJ1-3; TRBD1 aligns across 9 bases. V dropped 2 bases and J dropped 4; count of bases not matched to a gene: 3. The germline V gene encodes CDR1 MNHEY and CDR2 SMNVEV (reference sequence). The CDR3 sequence is 15 residues long. CDR3 region: CASSLQGQGGNTIYF. For the CDR3, the DNA is TGTGCCAGCAGTTTACAGGGACAGGGAGGAAACACCATATATTTT.

The table lists this clonotype with a few counts. The V and J genes are TRBV6-2 or TRBV6-3 and TRBJ1-5; TRBD1 is a possible D gene (6 bases). The CDR3 sequence is 15 residues long. Germline V gene data show CDR1 as MNHEY and CDR2 as SVGEGT. Trimming removed 4 bases at V and 11 bases at J, with 21 bases between. CDR3 region: CASSLYGQIAMAQHF. Here the CDR3 DNA reads TGTGCCAGCAGTTTGTATGGACAGATAGCAATGGCCCAGCATTTT.

This rearrangement joins TRBV29-1 to TRBJ1-1; 7 bases are a match to TRBD1. Germline trimming cut 6 bases from V and 5 bases from J; bases unmatched to any gene: 9. There are 13 residues in the CDR3. The germline V gene encodes CDR1 SQVTM and CDR2 ANQGSEA. Here the CDR3 DNA reads TGCAGCGTGCGACAGGGTTGGAATACTGAAGCTTTCTTT. Residues: CSVRQGWNTEAFF.

V is TRBV2 and J is TRBJ2-1; TRBD2 aligns across 10 bases. The CDR3 is 16 residues long. Germline V gene data show CDR1 as SNHLY and CDR2 as FYNNEI. V lost 5 bases to trimming and J lost 3 bases; unmatched junction nucleotides: 7. The CDR3 DNA sequence: TGTGCCAGCAGTTTAAGGACTAGCGGTTTCTACAATGAGCAGTTCTTC. Its translation is CASSLRTSGFYNEQFF.